This record looks at one T cell receptor (beta chain) sequence and its context. Antigen unknown. Primers: 60 Vbeta forward and 13 Jbeta reverse. The method was immunoSEQ multiplex PCR; TCRdb's version includes in-frame clones alone and lacks a portion of them. Here the sample spans some 150,000 clones, around 64% being singletons. This sample was taken from a study of cytomegalovirus exposure and HLA in healthy donors. Findings and limits, study-wide: Most TCR sequences were uncommon, yet certain public TCRs appeared in many donors. The investigators catalogued 150 to 200 TCR beta chains as cytomegalovirus-associated. In a later analysis, at a false discovery rate of 0.05, over 15,000 TCR beta sequences matched HLA alleles. The analysis excluded some indistinguishable V segments, including TRBV6-2 and TRBV6-3.

V lost 2 bases to trimming and J lost 6 bases, with 16 bases between them. The germline gives CDR1 MNHNS, CDR2 SASEGT. The CDR3 has 15 amino acids. V usage is TRBV6-1 and J usage is TRBJ1-2, with a tentative D call TRBD1 (6 bases). This clonotype was obtained from a young woman in good health and CMV-seronegative. Sequenced input: PBMCs. CDR3 DNA sequence: TGTGCCAGCAGTGAATATGGCCACAGGGTCCATGGCTACACCTTC. This gives the protein CASSEYGHRVHGYTF.